This T cell receptor (beta chain) was found in a study of blood T cell repertoires in COVID-19 (dated by TCRdb to 2019 to 2021). For the wider study: The collaborator samples originated in the United States, Italy and Spain and spanned the acute and convalescent phases of COVID-19. The prospective study material was composed of cDNA or gDNA derived from T cells, B-cell-depleted T cells, or PBMCs. Deeply sampled blood TCRbeta repertoires from subjects exposed to, actively infected with, or recovered from COVID-19 were included in the dataset. The repertoires were made available in a free public database intended to serve as a resource for research on the immune response to SARS-CoV-2. The samples were drawn from two sources: the first 160 participants of the ongoing ImmuneRACE study, and 1,254 subjects contributed by 6 global collaborators. Nearly every sample came with metadata listing a de-identified subject ID, COVID-19 status, age in years and sex. HLA class I and class II types, where available, came from metadata supplied by the sample provider rather than from assay-based typing. What the work shows at the level of the full study, not this receptor alone: The amount of clinical and demographic metadata varied by source and participant and was provided uncurated.

TCRbeta CDR3 regions were amplified from genomic DNA by means of the immunoSEQ Assay, a bias-controlled multiplex PCR. In the original analysis: Nucleated cell counts per sample were estimated from amplification of reference gene primers within the assay. Sequence reads were collapsed and filtered to measure the absolute abundance of every unique TCRbeta CDR3 rearrangement. Productive Simpson clonality was computed per sample as the square root of Simpson's diversity index over productive rearrangements. Imported from immuneACCESS, the table was reduced by TCRdb to in-frame sequences with V and J called. These copies leave out some clones; in studies compared against another copy, an unresolved V gene accounts for under half, and the cause of the remainder is not known. The D gene and trimming were derived from the DNA, and the V and J assignments and clone size from that table. This sample is represented by under 85,000 clones; about four fifths of them were singletons. The ten largest account for around a fifth of the sample.

With respect to this clone: Its antigen target is currently unknown. Qualities for individual bases were not recorded, and no much larger clone is one base off.

Each collaborating institution followed its own protocols to collect whole blood in K2EDTA tubes. For TCRbeta analysis, collaborator samples were shipped as frozen whole blood, as isolated PBMCs, or as DNA extracted from either sample type. The CDR3 starts with the cysteine, ends with the phenylalanine, and has 13 residues. This entry keeps only the CDR3 DNA: 39 bases, framed from base 1. As encoded in the germline V gene (reference sequence), CDR1 is DFQATT while CDR2 is SNEGSKA. Trimming leaves V shorter by 3 bases and J shorter by 1 base, with the junction holding 3 bases beyond the gene matches.

The sample taken for sequencing was peripheral blood. The receptor chain draws on TRBV20-1 and TRBJ2-7, with TRBD1 matching 7 junction bases. This receptor was identified in a human donor in a cohort sampled during active COVID-19. The CDR3 in this case is CSASMGQSYEQYF. The bases are TGCAGTGCTAGTATGGGACAGTCCTACGAGCAGTACTTC.